This TCR beta chain comes out of a study of PD-L1 blockade in urothelial cancer. About the research overall: As for prior chemotherapy regimens, patients had received 0 to 3. General observations from the study: Durable benefit was linked to greater 3-week expansion of tumor-associated blood clones.

This clone was detected once. The target antigen is unknown. TCRdb keeps only in-frame clones here, not all; method: immunoSEQ multiplex PCR. The table lists tens of thousands of clones, around 86% of them singletons. Samples spanned pretreatment and treatment, with 1 to 8 time points per patient. The sequencing used PBMCs, collected around atezolizumab (anti-PD-L1) treatment. The TCR sequence derives from a man between 45 and 60 years old with urothelial cancer.

The CDR3 loop is CASSSGLASGETQYF. The CDR3 coding sequence is TGCGCCAGCAGCTCCGGACTAGCGTCGGGAGAGACCCAGTACTTC. V gene TRBV5-1 combines with J gene TRBJ2-5; TRBD2 matches 9 bases. The CDR3 length is 15 residues. V trimming: 3 bases; J trimming: 4 bases; junction bases outside the gene matches: 7. The germline V gene has CDR1 SGHRS and CDR2 YFSETQ.